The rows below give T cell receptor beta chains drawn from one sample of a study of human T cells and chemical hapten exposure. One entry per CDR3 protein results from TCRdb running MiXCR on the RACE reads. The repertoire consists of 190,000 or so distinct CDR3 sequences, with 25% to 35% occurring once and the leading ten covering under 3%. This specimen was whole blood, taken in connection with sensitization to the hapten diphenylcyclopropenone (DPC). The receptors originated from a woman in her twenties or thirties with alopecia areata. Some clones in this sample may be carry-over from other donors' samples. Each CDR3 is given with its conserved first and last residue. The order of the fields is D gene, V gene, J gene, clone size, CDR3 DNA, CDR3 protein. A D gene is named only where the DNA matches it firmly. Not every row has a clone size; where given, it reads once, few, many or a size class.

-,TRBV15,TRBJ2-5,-,TGTGCCACCAGTCCGGGCGGGACGGAGACCCAGTACTTC,CATSPGGTETQYF
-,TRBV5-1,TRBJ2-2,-,TGCGCCAGCAGCTCCAGGGGGGCGAACACCGGGGAGCTGTTTTTT,CASSSRGANTGELFF
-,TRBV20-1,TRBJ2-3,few,TGCAGTGTGCGGGGGCTAAACACAGATACGCAGTATTTT,CSVRGLNTDTQYF
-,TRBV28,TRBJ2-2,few,TGTGCCAGCAGTTTCACTAGACTAGGGGAGCTGTTTTTT,CASSFTRLGELFF
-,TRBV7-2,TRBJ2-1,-,TGTGCCAGCAGCTTAGCTGCGGGTAGCTCCTACAATGAGCAGTTCTTC,CASSLAAGSSYNEQFF
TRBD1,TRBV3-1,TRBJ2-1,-,TGTACCAGCAGCCAAACAGGGGGCATCAATGAGCAGTTCTTC,CTSSQTGGINEQFF
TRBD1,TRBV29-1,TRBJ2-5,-,TGCAGCGTTGAAACGGACAGGGGAGAGACCCAGTACTTC,CSVETDRGETQYF
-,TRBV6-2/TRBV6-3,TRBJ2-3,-,TGTGCCAGCAGGGATTCGGGGGATACGCAGTATTTT,CASRDSGDTQYF
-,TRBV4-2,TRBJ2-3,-,TGTGCCAGCAGCCAATCGGCGTCGCTAGCCATGGATACGCAGTATTTT,CASSQSASLAMDTQYF
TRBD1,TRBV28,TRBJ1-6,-,TGTGCCAGCAGTCCCGGACAGGCTTGGTCACCCCTCCACTTT,CASSPGQAWSPLHF
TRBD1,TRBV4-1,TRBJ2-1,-,TGCGCCAGCAGCCAAGTTAAGGGACAGGGGTACAATGAGCAGTTCTTC,CASSQVKGQGYNEQFF
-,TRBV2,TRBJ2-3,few,TGTGCCAGCCTCGCCAGGAGACCCACGGGCACAGATACGCAGTATTTT,CASLARRPTGTDTQYF
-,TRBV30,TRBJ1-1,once,TGTGCCTGGAGTGTGGGGTCGGGCACTGAAGCTTTCTTT,CAWSVGSGTEAFF
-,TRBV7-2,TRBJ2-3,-,TGTGCCAGCAGCTTAGATCCGGGGGCTACAGATACGCAGTATTTT,CASSLDPGATDTQYF
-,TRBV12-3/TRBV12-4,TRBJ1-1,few,TGTGCCAGCAGTTTATGGGGGACTGAGGCTTTCTTT,CASSLWGTEAFF
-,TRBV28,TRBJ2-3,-,TGTGCCAGCAGTTTGCGGGGATCCCTCGGAGATACGCAGTATTTT,CASSLRGSLGDTQYF
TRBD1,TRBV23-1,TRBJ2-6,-,TGCGCCAGCAGCCCCGGGACAGGCACATCTGGGGCCAACGTCCTGACTTTC,CASSPGTGTSGANVLTF
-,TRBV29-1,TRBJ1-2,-,TGCAGTGAAGACTATGGCTACACCTTC,CSEDYGYTF
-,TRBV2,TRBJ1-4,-,TGTGCCAGCACAAGGGACCTTAATGAAAAACTGTTTTTT,CASTRDLNEKLFF
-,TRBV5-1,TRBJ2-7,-,TGCGCCAGCTCCCGGGACACCGACCCTGGACTGGTGAAGTACTTC,CASSRDTDPGLVKYF
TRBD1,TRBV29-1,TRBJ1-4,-,TGCAGCGTCGACCAGACCGGGACAGGGACAGAAAAACTGTTTTTT,CSVDQTGTGTEKLFF
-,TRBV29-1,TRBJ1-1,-,TGCAGCGTCGCCCGGGGTCTTTACACTGAAGCTTTCTTT,CSVARGLYTEAFF
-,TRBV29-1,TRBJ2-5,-,TGCAGCGTTGAAGGGGTAGAGACCCAGTACTTC,CSVEGVETQYF
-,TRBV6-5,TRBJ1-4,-,TGTGCCAGCAGCCGGGGGTTTAATGAAAAACTGTTTTTT,CASSRGFNEKLFF
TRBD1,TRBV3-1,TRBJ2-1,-,TGTGCCAGCAGCCAGGCAGGGGGTATCGGTGAGCAGTTCTTC,CASSQAGGIGEQFF
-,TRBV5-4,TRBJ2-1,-,TGTGCCAGCAGCGCTTCAGGAGGGGTGGATTATGAGCAGTTCTTC,CASSASGGVDYEQFF
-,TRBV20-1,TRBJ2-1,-,TGCACCAGAACGCGAGCGGTCTCCAATGAGCAGTTCTTC,CTRTRAVSNEQFF
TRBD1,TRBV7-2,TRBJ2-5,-,TGTGCCAGCAGCTCCTTGACAGGGGCGCGAGAGACCCAGTACTTC,CASSSLTGARETQYF
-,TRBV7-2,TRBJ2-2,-,TGTGCCAGCTCACTGGCTGGCGGAGGCACCGGGGAGCTGTTTTTT,CASSLAGGGTGELFF
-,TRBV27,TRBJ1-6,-,TGTGCCAGCAGTCCCCGATGGGGAACTGATTCACCCCTCCACTTT,CASSPRWGTDSPLHF
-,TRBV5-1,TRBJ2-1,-,TGCGCCAGCAGCTTGGAGTCCCTAGCCTCCTACAATGAGCAGTTCTTC,CASSLESLASYNEQFF
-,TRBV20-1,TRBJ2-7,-,TGCAGTGCTAGAGACTATAGATCCCGCTACGAGCAGTACTTC,CSARDYRSRYEQYF